Listed below are T cell receptor beta chains from one sample, sequenced in a study of control samples from healthy donors and cancer patients. Method: immunoSEQ multiplex PCR; TCRdb's copy keeps in-frame clones and lacks some. Altogether about 140,000 clones are present, 94% being singletons, with the ten largest covering around 12%. The specimen sequenced was blood. These receptors originate from a middle-aged man in good health. The CDR3 runs from the conserved cysteine through the conserved F or W. The D gene is left open where the match is weak. Clone size is stated in some rows and not others, as once, few, many or a class when expanded.

abundance,d_gene,j_gene,v_gene,CDR3nt,CDR3aa
once,-,TRBJ2-1,TRBV15,TGTGCCACCAGCAGAGATCATGGTGTGGATAATGAGCAGTTCTTC,CATSRDHGVDNEQFF
-,TRBD1,TRBJ2-7,TRBV7-9,TGTGCCAGCAGCTTCCCCGAAGGGGGCGGATACGAGCAGTACTTC,CASSFPEGGGYEQYF
-,-,TRBJ2-7,TRBV24-1,TGTGCCACCAGTGCTGCTGGGGAATACTACGAGCAGTACTTC,CATSAAGEYYEQYF
-,-,TRBJ1-4,TRBV14,TGTGCCAGCAGCCAGCTTGAGCCCGCCGAAAAACTGTTTTTT,CASSQLEPAEKLFF
-,-,TRBJ2-5,TRBV27,TGTGCCAGCAGTTCGGCTCGGGGGCGGGAGACCCAGTACTTC,CASSSARGRETQYF
once,-,TRBJ2-7,TRBV7-2,TGTGCCAGCAGCCTGGACACCTACGACGAGCAGTACTTC,CASSLDTYDEQYF
-,TRBD2,TRBJ2-7,TRBV4-2,TGTGCCAGCAGCCACCGGGGCCTGACTAGCGGAAACTCCTACGAGCAGTACTTC,CASSHRGLTSGNSYEQYF
-,-,TRBJ2-5,TRBV6-6,TGTGCCAGCAGTTACGGCCAGGTCGCCCAAGAGACCCAGTACTTC,CASSYGQVAQETQYF
-,-,TRBJ2-1,TRBV12-3/TRBV12-4,TGTGCCAGCAGTTTCTACAATGAGCAGTTCTTC,CASSFYNEQFF
-,TRBD2,TRBJ2-1,TRBV9,TGTGCCAGCAGCAATAGCGGGGGAGGGTACAATGAGCAGTTCTTC,CASSNSGGGYNEQFF
-,-,TRBJ1-4,TRBV6-6,TGTGCCAGCAGTTACATAGCCACCGATAATGAAAAACTGTTTTTT,CASSYIATDNEKLFF
-,TRBD2,TRBJ2-4,TRBV5-1,TGCGCCAGCAGCTTGACTCCTAGCGGGAGGATAGGAAACATTCAGTACTTC,CASSLTPSGRIGNIQYF
-,TRBD1,TRBJ2-7,TRBV10-1,TGCGCCAGCAGTGAGTCGATAGGGGGCCACGAGCAGTACTTC,CASSESIGGHEQYF
-,-,TRBJ2-4,TRBV7-6,TGTGCCAGCAGCCCCAACTCCGGGGACATTCAGTACTTC,CASSPNSGDIQYF
-,TRBD1,TRBJ1-1,TRBV10-1,TGCGCCAGCAGTCAGGGGGGGACTGAAGCTTTCTTT,CASSQGGTEAFF
-,TRBD2,TRBJ2-7,TRBV28,TGTGCCAGCAGTCCTTTAGCGGGAGAGCCTGGGGCGTACTTC,CASSPLAGEPGAYF
-,-,TRBJ2-3,TRBV7-2,TGTGCCAGCAGCTTAGGGGGGTATAGCACAGATACGCAGTATTTT,CASSLGGYSTDTQYF
-,-,TRBJ2-7,TRBV11-2,TGTGCCAGCAGAACTATTCGCCGGGATTCACATGGAGTCTACGAGCAGTACTTC,CASRTIRRDSHGVYEQYF
-,-,TRBJ1-3,TRBV6-6,TGTGCCAGCAGTTACCCCCGGGAGACTGCTGGAAACACCATATATTTT,CASSYPRETAGNTIYF
-,TRBD1,TRBJ2-5,TRBV5-1,TGCGCCAGCAGCGATCGGGACAGGGCACAAGAGACCCAGTACTTC,CASSDRDRAQETQYF
-,-,TRBJ2-2,TRBV9,TGTGCCAGCAGCCAAAACACCGGGGAGCTGTTTTTT,CASSQNTGELFF
-,-,TRBJ2-7,TRBV28,TGTGCCAGCAGTTTCTCTCAGGCATCCTACGAGCAGTACTTC,CASSFSQASYEQYF